One TCR beta chain is described in this entry. Its antigen is still unknown. The input lacks base qualities; no much larger clone sits a single base away. The data stem from a study of shared T cell receptors in the human thymus (dated by TCRdb to 2020 to 2023). About the full investigation: The study examined how self-reactive, shared T-cell receptor alpha chains are generated in the human thymus.

Library method: the immunoSEQ multiplex PCR assay. Not all clones reach the TCRdb copy of this immuneACCESS table, which keeps in-frame sequences only. Checked studies attribute under half of the gap to unresolved V genes and leave the rest unexplained. The sample profile shows around 340,000 clones; around 93% of them were found once. Roughly 0.02% of the sample is taken by the ten largest. The CDR3 spans 15 residues, from the cysteine through the phenylalanine. The CDR3 DNA has 45 bases and is translated from base 1. Based on the germline V gene, the CDR1 and CDR2 sequences are MDHEN and SYDVKM. V is cut by 7 bases and J by 0 bases, and the space between the germline ends is 13 bases.

The source material was thymocytes. This chain joins TRBV28 to TRBJ2-1; TRBD2 is perhaps the D gene, given 6 matching bases. The sequence derives from a human donor. The DNA is TGTGCCAGCACCCAGGGACTGCCCTCCTACAATGAGCAGTTCTTC. This codes for CASTQGLPSYNEQFF.